The clone carrying this T cell receptor (beta chain) was recorded at least ten times. These data come from a study of T cells in Graves' hyperthyroidism and ophthalmopathy. Regions amplified from RNA transcripts were the TCR beta CDR3 regions. The HTBI primer set was used in a first-round RT-PCR of the TCR CDR3. One entry per CDR3 protein results from TCRdb running MiXCR on the multiplex PCR reads. The table lists roughly 600,000 distinct CDR3 sequences, about 15% of them singletons, with approximately 12% in the top ten. The J segment lost 0 bases and the V segment lost 5 bases, leaving 9 bases of the junction unmatched. The CDR3 has 15 amino acids. From germline, CDR1 is SQVTM and CDR2 ANQGSEA.

The rearrangement joins TRBV29-1 to TRBJ1-1; TRBD1 agrees at 7 bases. The receptor's source is a woman aged 50 to 60 with Graves' ophthalmopathy. The sequencing sample was made of blood. This CDR3 reads CSVYSRQGLNTEAFF. Here the CDR3 DNA reads TGCAGCGTTTACTCCAGACAGGGATTGAACACTGAAGCTTTCTTT.